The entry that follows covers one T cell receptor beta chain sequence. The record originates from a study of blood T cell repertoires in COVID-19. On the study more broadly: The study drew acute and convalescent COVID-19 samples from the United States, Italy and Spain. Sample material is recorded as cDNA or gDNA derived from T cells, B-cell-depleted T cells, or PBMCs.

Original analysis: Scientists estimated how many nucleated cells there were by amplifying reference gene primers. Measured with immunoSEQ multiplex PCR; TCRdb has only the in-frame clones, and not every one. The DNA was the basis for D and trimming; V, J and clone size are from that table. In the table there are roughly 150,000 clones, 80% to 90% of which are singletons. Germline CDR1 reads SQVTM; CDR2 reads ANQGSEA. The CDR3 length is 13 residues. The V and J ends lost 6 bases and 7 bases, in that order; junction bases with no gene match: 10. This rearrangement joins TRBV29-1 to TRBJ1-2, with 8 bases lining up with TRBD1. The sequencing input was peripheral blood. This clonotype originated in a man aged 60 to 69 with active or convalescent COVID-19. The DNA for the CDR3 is TGCAGCGTCCAAAACCCCAGGGGGCTTGGCTACACCTTC. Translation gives CSVQNPRGLGYTF.